This T cell receptor beta chain was recorded in a study of blood T cell repertoires in COVID-19. In the study overall: COVID-19 samples from acute and convalescent phases originated in the United States, Italy and Spain.

Germline V CDR1 and CDR2: SGHVS, FQNEAQ. The CDR3 has 15 residues. After removal of 5 bases from V and 5 bases from J, the junction contained 8 bases not matched to a gene. In the original analysis: The authors estimated nucleated cell counts from reference gene primer amplification. Assay: immunoSEQ multiplex PCR; the TCRdb copy retains only in-frame clones and omits some. V, J and clone size are those of that table, while D and trimming were read from the DNA. The sample shows about 59,000 clones, around 90% of them seen only once. This sequence joins TRBV7-8 and TRBJ1-2, with 10 bases lining up with TRBD1. This clonotype originated in a man aged 80 or over with acute or convalescent COVID-19. Material for sequencing was peripheral blood. The DNA for the CDR3 is TGTGCCAGCAGCCCGACAGGGGGCGCTTGGTATGGCTACACCTTC. This translates into CASSPTGGAWYGYTF.